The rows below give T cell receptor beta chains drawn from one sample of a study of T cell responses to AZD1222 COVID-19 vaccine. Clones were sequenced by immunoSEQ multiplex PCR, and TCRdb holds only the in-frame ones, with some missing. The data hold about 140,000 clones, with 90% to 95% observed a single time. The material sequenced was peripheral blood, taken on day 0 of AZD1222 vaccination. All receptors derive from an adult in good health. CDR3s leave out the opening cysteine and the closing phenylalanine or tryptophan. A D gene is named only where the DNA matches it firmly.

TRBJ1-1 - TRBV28 ASSTWGWRQKLNTEAF
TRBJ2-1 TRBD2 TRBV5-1 ASSPLASGTYNEQF
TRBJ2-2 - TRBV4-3 ASSQEGGGDGELF
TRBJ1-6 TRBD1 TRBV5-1 ASSPGDRGDNSPLH
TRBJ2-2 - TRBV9 ASSVNLNTGELF
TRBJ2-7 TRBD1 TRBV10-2 ASTVNGQGGYEQY
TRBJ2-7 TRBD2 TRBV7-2 ASSLFAGVMNEQY
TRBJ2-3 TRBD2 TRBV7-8 ASSGLAGGRTDTQY
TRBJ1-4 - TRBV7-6 ASSLGSQLFNEKLF
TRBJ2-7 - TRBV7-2 ASSGYYEQY
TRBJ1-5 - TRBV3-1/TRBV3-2 ASSQRAGNQPQH
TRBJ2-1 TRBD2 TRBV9 ASSVTSGPSYNEQF
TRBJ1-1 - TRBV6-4 ASSPGHQNTEAF
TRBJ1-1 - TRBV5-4 ASSLAGPNTEAF
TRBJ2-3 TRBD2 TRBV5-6 ASSPGLAGGDTQY
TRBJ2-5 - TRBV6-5 ASSYSGSPTLETQY
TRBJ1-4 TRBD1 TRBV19 ASTPGDRREKLF
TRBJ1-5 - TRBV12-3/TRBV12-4 ASSQGGNQPQH